This TCR beta chain was sequenced during a study of cytomegalovirus exposure and HLA in healthy donors. The assay was immunoSEQ multiplex PCR, and TCRdb's table has in-frame clones only and misses some. The sample includes fewer than 200,000 clones, about nine tenths of them seen just once. Sequenced material: PBMCs. This sequence was found in a man aged 18 to 29 in good health and CMV-seropositive.

In DNA, the CDR3 is TGTGCCAGCAGGCCGGGCTCGAGTGGGGCCGGGGAGACCCAGTACTTC. It codes for CASRPGSSGAGETQYF. The chain carries TRBV6-6 and TRBJ2-5; weak D call: TRBD1 (5 bases). Germline-derived CDR1 and CDR2 are MNHNY and SVGAGI (reference sequence). The CDR3 sequence is 16 residues long. V was cut by 6 bases and J by 5 bases, with 22 bases left in between.